A single sample gave rise to the 6 T cell receptor beta chains below, sequenced in a study of cytomegalovirus exposure and HLA in healthy donors. The PCR had 60 Vbeta and 13 Jbeta primers. Produced via immunoSEQ multiplex PCR; TCRdb's table is partial and in-frame only. Of about 130,000 clones listed, about 63% are singletons. Input material: PBMCs. The receptors were sampled from a man aged 25 to 40 in good health and CMV-seropositive.

J is TRBJ2-7 and V is TRBV5-6, with D tentatively TRBD2 (6 bases). V lost 1 base and J 12 bases, leaving 26 bases between the germline ends. CDR3 length: 16 amino acids. Germline V gene data show CDR1 as SGHDT and CDR2 as YYEEEE. The chain's CDR3 is CASSLSMGGVLFPWYF. CDR3 nucleotides: TGTGCCAGCAGCTTGTCCATGGGGGGAGTCCTTTTTCCTTGGTACTTC.

This clone was counted a single time. The chain uses TRBV5-4 and TRBJ2-1; weak D call: TRBD2 (5 bases). Looked up from germline, CDR1 is SGHNT and CDR2 is YYREEE (reference sequence). The CDR3 has 11 amino acids. V dropped 5 bases and J dropped 10 bases, with 10 bases sitting between them. The CDR3 protein is CASRMGEEQFF. The CDR3 nucleotides read TGTGCCAGCAGGATGGGAGAAGAGCAGTTCTTC.

This clone was seen a single time. The V and J genes are TRBV7-3 and TRBJ2-3; TRBD2 is a possible D gene (5 bases). CDR1 is SGHTA, CDR2 FQGTGA, per germline. This CDR3 has 14 amino acids. Trimming took off 3 bases at V and 1 base at J, with 8 bases between the two ends. The CDR3 sequence is CASSFGGRTDTQYF. Written as DNA, the CDR3 is TGTGCCAGCAGCTTTGGAGGTCGCACAGATACGCAGTATTTT. Full variable domain (rest looked up from reference TRBV7-3 and TRBJ2-3): GAGVSQTPSNKVTEKGKYVELRCDPISGHTALYWYRQSLGQGPEFLIYFQGTGAADDSGLPNDRFFAVRPEGSVSTLKIQRTERGDSAVYLCASSFGGRTDTQYFGPGTRLTVL.

V usage is TRBV19 and J usage is TRBJ1-5; 9 bases align to TRBD1. The CDR3 runs to 17 residues. The V segment lost 1 base and the J segment 1 base; nucleotides outside the gene matches: 5. Germline lookup yields CDR1 LNHDA and CDR2 SQIVND (reference sequence). The CDR3 coding sequence is TGTGCCAGTAGTATAGTGGGACAGGGAATGAGCAATCAGCCCCAGCATTTT. Protein: CASSIVGQGMSNQPQHF.

This sequence joins TRBV5-1 and TRBJ2-7; the match to TRBD1 covers 9 bases. Looked up from germline, CDR1 is SGHRS and CDR2 is YFSETQ. V shed 1 base and J 0 bases; nucleotides not matched to a gene: 5. This CDR3 has 16 residues. The CDR3 protein is CASSLMGQGVSYEQYF. In nucleotides, the CDR3 is TGCGCCAGCAGCTTGATGGGACAGGGCGTCTCCTACGAGCAGTACTTC.

The gene calls are TRBV25-1 and TRBJ2-5; possibly TRBD1 for D (5 bases). The CDR3 spans 14 residues. The V gene's germline CDR1 is MGHDK and CDR2 SYGVNS. Trimming shortened V by 3 bases and J by 3 bases, and 11 bases separated the two germline ends. The CDR3 loop is CASSDWGNKETQYF. CDR3 sequence (DNA): TGTGCCAGCAGTGATTGGGGCAACAAAGAGACCCAGTACTTC.